This T cell receptor beta chain emerged from a study of radiation and T cells in renal cell carcinoma. Study details: Nephrectomy followed 15 Gy stereotactic body radiation by 4 weeks.

Per the germline V gene, CDR1 is SGHRS and CDR2 is YFSETQ. The CDR3 is 15 amino acids. Trimming took 7 bases from V and 6 from J, leaving 17 bases between them. Time point denoted: blood 2 weeks post-SBRT. Treatment given: 15 Gy SBRT to primary tumor, nephrectomy 4 weeks later. Only in-frame clones appear in the TCRdb table, and some are missing; sequencing was by immunoSEQ multiplex PCR. Of some 26,000 clones detected, more than 65% appear once; the ten largest clones hold roughly 31%. This TCR came from a man between 60 and 70 years old with renal cell carcinoma. The chain employs TRBV5-1 and TRBJ1-6; no clear D gene. The sample was blood, taken from a patient whose treatment included radiotherapy and nephrectomy. CDR3 residues: CASQSQLGSNSPLHF. The CDR3 DNA is TGCGCCAGCCAATCACAACTCGGTTCTAATTCACCCCTCCACTTT.